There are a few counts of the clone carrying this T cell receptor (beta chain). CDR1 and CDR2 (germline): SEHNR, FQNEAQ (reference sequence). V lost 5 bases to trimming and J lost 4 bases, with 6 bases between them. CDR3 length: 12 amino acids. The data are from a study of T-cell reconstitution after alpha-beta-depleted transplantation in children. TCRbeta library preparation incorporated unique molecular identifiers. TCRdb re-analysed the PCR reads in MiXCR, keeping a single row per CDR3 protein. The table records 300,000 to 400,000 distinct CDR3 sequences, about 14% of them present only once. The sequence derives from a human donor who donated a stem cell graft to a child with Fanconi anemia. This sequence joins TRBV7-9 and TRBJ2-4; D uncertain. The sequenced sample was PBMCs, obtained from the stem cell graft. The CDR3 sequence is CASSRMKNIQYF. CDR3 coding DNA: TGTGCCAGCAGCCGTATGAAAAACATTCAGTACTTC.